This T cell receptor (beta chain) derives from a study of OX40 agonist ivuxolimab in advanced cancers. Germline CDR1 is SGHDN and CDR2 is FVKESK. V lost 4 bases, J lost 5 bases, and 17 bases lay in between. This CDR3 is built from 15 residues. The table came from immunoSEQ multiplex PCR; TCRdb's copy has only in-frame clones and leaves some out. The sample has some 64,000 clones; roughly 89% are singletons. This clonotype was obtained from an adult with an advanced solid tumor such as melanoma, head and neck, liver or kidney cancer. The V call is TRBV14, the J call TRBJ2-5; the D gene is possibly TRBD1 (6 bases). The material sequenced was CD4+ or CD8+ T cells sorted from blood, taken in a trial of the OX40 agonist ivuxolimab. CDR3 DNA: TGTGCCAGCAGCCCTGTTTGGCCAGGGGAGGAGACCCAGTACTTC. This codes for CASSPVWPGEETQYF.